The rows below give T cell receptor beta chains drawn from one sample of a study of blood T cell repertoires in COVID-19. Produced via immunoSEQ multiplex PCR; TCRdb's table is partial and in-frame only. This repertoire shows 350,000 to 400,000 clones, 88% found once; its top ten account for roughly 1.2%. Sequencing was carried out using PBMCs or T cells enriched from blood (not recorded which). The origin of the receptors is a woman in her late teens or twenties who had recovered from COVID-19. The CDR3 runs from the conserved cysteine through the conserved F or W. A D gene is named only where the DNA matches it firmly. Only part of the rows carry a size: once, few, many, or a class if the clone is expanded.

V	size	D	J	DNA	CDR3
TRBV2	NA	TRBD1	TRBJ2-7	TGTGCCAGCAGGGGACAGGGGGCTTGGGAGCAGTACTTC	CASRGQGAWEQYF
TRBV19	NA	NA	TRBJ2-1	TGTGCCAGTAGTATTTTGAGCGTAGGCAATGAGCAGTTCTTC	CASSILSVGNEQFF
TRBV5-8	NA	NA	TRBJ1-6	TGTGCCAGCAGCTTCCGCGGCGGGGAAAGCTCCTATAATTCACCCCTCCACTTT	CASSFRGGESSYNSPLHF
TRBV29-1	NA	NA	TRBJ2-7	TGCAGCGTTCGGGACATCCACGAGCAGTACTTC	CSVRDIHEQYF
TRBV18	NA	NA	TRBJ1-4	TGTGCCAGCTCACTCTCTAGCGGCGCAACTAATGAAAAACTGTTTTTT	CASSLSSGATNEKLFF
TRBV19	NA	NA	TRBJ2-3	TGTGCCAGTAGTATCCCCGCTAGCGACCGCACAGATACGCAGTATTTT	CASSIPASDRTDTQYF
TRBV5-1	NA	TRBD1	TRBJ1-6	TGCGCCAGCAGAGGGGACAGTCACAATAATTCACCCCTCCACTTT	CASRGDSHNNSPLHF
TRBV2	NA	NA	TRBJ1-4	TGTGCCAGCAGTGAAGGGCCTCTAGAATATGTGGAAAAACTGTTTTTT	CASSEGPLEYVEKLFF
TRBV7-9	NA	NA	TRBJ1-1	TGTGCCAGCAGCCCGTTGAACACTGAAGCTTTCTTT	CASSPLNTEAFF
TRBV27	NA	TRBD1	TRBJ2-7	TGTGCCAGCACCCGCAACCGACAGGGGGGTTACGAGCAGTACTTC	CASTRNRQGGYEQYF
TRBV5-1	NA	NA	TRBJ1-2	TGCGCCAGCAGCTTTGGGGCCCTCTATGGCTACACCTTC	CASSFGALYGYTF
TRBV3-1/TRBV3-2	few	NA	TRBJ1-6	TGTGCCAGCAGCCAAGAAGCGCGGCAGCTCTATAATTCACCCCTCCACTTT	CASSQEARQLYNSPLHF
TRBV5-4	NA	TRBD2	TRBJ2-7	TGTGCCAGCAGCTTGCAGGATGGGGGGGCCTACGAGCAGTACTTC	CASSLQDGGAYEQYF
TRBV11-2	NA	NA	TRBJ1-1	TGTGCCAGCAGCTTAGATCCGGGGGGCACTGAAGCTTTCTTT	CASSLDPGGTEAFF
TRBV28	NA	TRBD1	TRBJ2-7	TGTGCCAGCAGTTCCCCGACAGGGGGGAAAGGCGAGCAGTACTTC	CASSSPTGGKGEQYF
TRBV27	NA	NA	TRBJ2-7	TGTGCCAGCAAGGCAGGGTGGAATTACGAGCAGTACTTC	CASKAGWNYEQYF
TRBV7-8	once	TRBD2	TRBJ2-5	TGTGCCAGCAGCCCGGGACTAGCGGGGGGGTCCCAAGAGACCCAGTACTTC	CASSPGLAGGSQETQYF
TRBV28	NA	TRBD1	TRBJ2-1	TGTGCCAGCCGAGGGGGACAGAGATACAATGAGCAGTTCTTC	CASRGGQRYNEQFF
TRBV13	NA	TRBD2	TRBJ2-1	TGTGCCAGCAGCTTACTAGCGGGGGGTAGAAATGAGCAGTTCTTC	CASSLLAGGRNEQFF
TRBV7-9	NA	TRBD2	TRBJ2-1	TGTGCCAGCAGCACCGGGACTAGCGGGGGGGCGGTTACCCATGAGCAGTTCTTC	CASSTGTSGGAVTHEQFF
TRBV7-2	NA	NA	TRBJ1-2	TGTGCCAGCAGCTTAGCGCTGGGCCGGGGGGAGGGCTACACCTTC	CASSLALGRGEGYTF
TRBV7-3	NA	TRBD1	TRBJ1-1	TGTGCCAGCAGCTTAGTCTCCGGACAGGGCGAAGCTTTCTTT	CASSLVSGQGEAFF
TRBV11-2	NA	NA	TRBJ2-1	TGTGCCAGCAGCTTTGGGGGGACAGAGGATGAGCAGTTCTTC	CASSFGGTEDEQFF
TRBV7-9	once	NA	TRBJ1-1	TGTGCCAGCATCTGGGGCGGAACCATGAACACTGAAGCTTTCTTT	CASIWGGTMNTEAFF